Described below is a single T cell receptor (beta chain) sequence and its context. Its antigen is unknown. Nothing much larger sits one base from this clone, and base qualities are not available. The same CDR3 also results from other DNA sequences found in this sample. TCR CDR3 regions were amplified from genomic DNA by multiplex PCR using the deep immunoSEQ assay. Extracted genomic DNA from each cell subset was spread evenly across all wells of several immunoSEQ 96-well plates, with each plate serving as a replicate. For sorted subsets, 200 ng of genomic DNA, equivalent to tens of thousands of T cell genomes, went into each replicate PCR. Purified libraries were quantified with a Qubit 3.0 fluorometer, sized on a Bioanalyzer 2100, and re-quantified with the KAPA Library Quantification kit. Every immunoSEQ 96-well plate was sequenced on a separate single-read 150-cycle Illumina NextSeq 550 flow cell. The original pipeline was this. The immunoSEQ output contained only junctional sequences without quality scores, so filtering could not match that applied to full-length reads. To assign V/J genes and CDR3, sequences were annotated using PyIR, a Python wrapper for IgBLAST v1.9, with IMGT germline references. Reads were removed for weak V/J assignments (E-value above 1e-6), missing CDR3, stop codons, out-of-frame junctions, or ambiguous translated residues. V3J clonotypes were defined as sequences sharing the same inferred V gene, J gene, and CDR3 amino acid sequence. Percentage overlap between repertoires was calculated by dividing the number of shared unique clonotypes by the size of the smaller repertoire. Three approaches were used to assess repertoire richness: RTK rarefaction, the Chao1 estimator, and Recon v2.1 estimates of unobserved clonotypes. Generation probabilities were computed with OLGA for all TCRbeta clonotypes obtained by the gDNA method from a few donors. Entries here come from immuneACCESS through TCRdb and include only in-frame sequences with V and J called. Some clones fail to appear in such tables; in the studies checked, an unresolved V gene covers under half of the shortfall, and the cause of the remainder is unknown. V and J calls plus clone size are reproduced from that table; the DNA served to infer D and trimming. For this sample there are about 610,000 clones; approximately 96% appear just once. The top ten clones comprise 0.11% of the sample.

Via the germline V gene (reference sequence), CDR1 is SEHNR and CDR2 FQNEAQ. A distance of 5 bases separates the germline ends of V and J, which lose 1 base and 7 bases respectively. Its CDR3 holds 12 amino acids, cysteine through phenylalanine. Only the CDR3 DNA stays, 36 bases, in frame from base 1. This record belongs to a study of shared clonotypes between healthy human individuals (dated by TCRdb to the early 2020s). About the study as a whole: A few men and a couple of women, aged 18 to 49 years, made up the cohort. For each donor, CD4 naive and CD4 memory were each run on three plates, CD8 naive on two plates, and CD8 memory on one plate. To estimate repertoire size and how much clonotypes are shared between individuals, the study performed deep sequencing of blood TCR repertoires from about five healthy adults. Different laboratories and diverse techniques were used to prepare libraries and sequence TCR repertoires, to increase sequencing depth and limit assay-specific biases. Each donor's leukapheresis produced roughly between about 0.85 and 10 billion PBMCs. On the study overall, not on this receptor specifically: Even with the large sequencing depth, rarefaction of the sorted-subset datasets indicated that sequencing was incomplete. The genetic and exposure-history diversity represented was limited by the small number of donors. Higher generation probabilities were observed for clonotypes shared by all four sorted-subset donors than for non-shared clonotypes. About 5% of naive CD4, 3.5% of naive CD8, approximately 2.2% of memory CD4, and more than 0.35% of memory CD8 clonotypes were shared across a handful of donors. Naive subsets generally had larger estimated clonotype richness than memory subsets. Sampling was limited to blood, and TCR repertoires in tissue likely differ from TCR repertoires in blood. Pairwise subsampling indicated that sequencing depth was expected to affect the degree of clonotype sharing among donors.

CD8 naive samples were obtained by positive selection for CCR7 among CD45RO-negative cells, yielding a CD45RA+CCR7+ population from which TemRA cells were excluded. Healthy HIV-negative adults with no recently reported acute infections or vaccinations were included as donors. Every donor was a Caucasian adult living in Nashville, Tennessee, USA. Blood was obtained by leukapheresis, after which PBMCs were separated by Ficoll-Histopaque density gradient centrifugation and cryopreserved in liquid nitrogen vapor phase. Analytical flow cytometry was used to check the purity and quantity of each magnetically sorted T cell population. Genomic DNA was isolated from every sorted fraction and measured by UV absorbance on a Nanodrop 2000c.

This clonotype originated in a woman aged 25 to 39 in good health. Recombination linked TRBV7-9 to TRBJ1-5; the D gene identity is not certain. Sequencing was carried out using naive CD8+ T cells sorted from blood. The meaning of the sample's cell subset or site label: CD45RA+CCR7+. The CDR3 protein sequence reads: CASSLGSQPQHF. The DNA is TGTGCCAGCAGCTTAGGGAGCCAGCCCCAGCATTTT.